This is a list of T cell receptor beta chains from one sample in a study of T-cell reconstitution after alpha-beta-depleted transplantation in children. TCRdb ran MiXCR on the PCR reads and lists one entry per CDR3 protein. The sample carries approximately 400,000 distinct CDR3 sequences, roughly 11% recorded once. The source was PBMCs from the stem cell graft donor, collected from the stem cell graft. The receptors were sampled from a human donor who donated a stem cell graft to a child with acute myeloid leukemia. Both conserved end residues are part of each CDR3. Fields, in order: clone size, V gene, J gene, D gene, CDR3 protein, CDR3 DNA. A D gene is named only where the DNA matches it firmly. The size field is filled for only some rows; it gives once, few, many or a size class.

clone size: few; V gene: TRBV12-5; J gene: TRBJ2-3; D gene: NA; CDR3 protein: CASGLLADTQYF; CDR3 DNA: TGTGCTAGTGGCCTCCTCGCAGATACGCAGTATTTT
clone size: many; V gene: TRBV27; J gene: TRBJ2-7; D gene: TRBD1; CDR3 protein: CASSLPGQGSYEQYF; CDR3 DNA: TGTGCCAGCAGTCTCCCGGGACAGGGGTCCTACGAGCAGTACTTC
clone size: few; V gene: TRBV29-1; J gene: TRBJ1-2; D gene: NA; CDR3 protein: CSVVFWGRHGYTF; CDR3 DNA: TGCAGCGTTGTGTTCTGGGGGCGGCATGGCTACACCTTC
clone size: NA; V gene: TRBV12-3/TRBV12-4; J gene: TRBJ2-2; D gene: NA; CDR3 protein: CASTFGGHAGELFF; CDR3 DNA: TGTGCCAGCACCTTCGGGGGACATGCCGGGGAGCTGTTTTTT
clone size: few; V gene: TRBV5-1; J gene: TRBJ2-3; D gene: NA; CDR3 protein: CASSLLRTYGTDTQYF; CDR3 DNA: TGCGCCAGCAGCTTGTTAAGAACTTACGGCACAGATACGCAGTATTTT
clone size: NA; V gene: TRBV7-6; J gene: TRBJ2-3; D gene: TRBD2; CDR3 protein: CASSWTRGTDTQYF; CDR3 DNA: TGTGCCAGCAGCTGGACTAGGGGCACAGATACGCAGTATTTT
clone size: NA; V gene: TRBV5-1; J gene: TRBJ1-2; D gene: NA; CDR3 protein: CASSLGGQADYGYTF; CDR3 DNA: TGCGCCAGCAGCTTAGGAGGTCAAGCAGACTATGGCTACACCTTC
clone size: once; V gene: TRBV4-2; J gene: TRBJ2-1; D gene: TRBD2; CDR3 protein: CASKPTTSRDNEQFF; CDR3 DNA: TGTGCCAGCAAACCCACGACTAGCCGAGACAATGAGCAGTTCTTC
clone size: once; V gene: TRBV29-1; J gene: TRBJ2-7; D gene: NA; CDR3 protein: CSANKGPYEQYF; CDR3 DNA: TGCAGCGCAAACAAGGGGCCCTACGAGCAGTACTTC
clone size: few; V gene: TRBV3-1; J gene: TRBJ2-5; D gene: TRBD2; CDR3 protein: CASSQTLAGEETQYF; CDR3 DNA: TGTGCCAGCAGCCAAACACTAGCGGGGGAAGAGACCCAGTACTTC
clone size: NA; V gene: TRBV7-3; J gene: TRBJ2-1; D gene: TRBD2; CDR3 protein: CASSFTSGAYNEQFF; CDR3 DNA: TGTGCCAGCAGCTTTACTAGCGGGGCATACAATGAGCAGTTCTTC
clone size: NA; V gene: TRBV18; J gene: TRBJ2-3; D gene: NA; CDR3 protein: CASSPVVGVTDTQYF; CDR3 DNA: TGTGCCAGCTCACCTGTGGTAGGGGTCACAGATACGCAGTATTTT
clone size: NA; V gene: TRBV5-1; J gene: TRBJ2-2; D gene: NA; CDR3 protein: CASSLAPGTNTGELFF; CDR3 DNA: TGCGCCAGCAGCTTGGCGCCCGGAACGAACACCGGGGAGCTGTTTTTT
clone size: many; V gene: TRBV9; J gene: TRBJ2-1; D gene: TRBD2; CDR3 protein: CASSVELAGGNEQFF; CDR3 DNA: TGTGCCAGCAGCGTAGAACTAGCGGGAGGTAATGAGCAGTTCTTC
clone size: NA; V gene: TRBV10-3; J gene: TRBJ2-2; D gene: NA; CDR3 protein: CAISEFAQNTGELFF; CDR3 DNA: TGTGCCATCAGTGAGTTTGCACAGAACACCGGGGAGCTGTTTTTT
clone size: few; V gene: TRBV11-2; J gene: TRBJ1-1; D gene: TRBD1; CDR3 protein: CASSWTGITEAFF; CDR3 DNA: TGTGCCAGCAGCTGGACAGGGATCACTGAAGCTTTCTTT
clone size: NA; V gene: TRBV29-1; J gene: TRBJ1-2; D gene: NA; CDR3 protein: CSARTGLGYTF; CDR3 DNA: TGCAGCGCAAGGACCGGGCTCGGCTACACCTTC
clone size: few; V gene: TRBV11-2; J gene: TRBJ2-5; D gene: TRBD1; CDR3 protein: CASSLTGSGQETQYF; CDR3 DNA: TGTGCCAGCAGCCTGACAGGGTCTGGCCAAGAGACCCAGTACTTC
clone size: many; V gene: TRBV10-3; J gene: TRBJ1-5; D gene: NA; CDR3 protein: CAISESIVLARANSNQPQHF; CDR3 DNA: TGTGCCATCAGTGAGTCGATTGTGTTAGCGAGGGCTAATAGCAATCAGCCCCAGCATTTT
clone size: many; V gene: TRBV7-9; J gene: TRBJ1-1; D gene: NA; CDR3 protein: CASSPRGTAEAFF; CDR3 DNA: TGTGCCAGCAGCCCCCGGGGGACTGCTGAAGCTTTCTTT
clone size: few; V gene: TRBV29-1; J gene: TRBJ2-1; D gene: NA; CDR3 protein: CSVLGQQNEQFF; CDR3 DNA: TGCAGCGTTCTAGGACAGCAGAATGAGCAGTTCTTC
clone size: NA; V gene: TRBV7-2; J gene: TRBJ2-5; D gene: NA; CDR3 protein: CASSVGGVSQETQYF; CDR3 DNA: TGTGCCAGCAGCGTAGGGGGAGTTTCCCAAGAGACCCAGTACTTC
clone size: many; V gene: TRBV12-3/TRBV12-4; J gene: TRBJ2-5; D gene: NA; CDR3 protein: CASSGEGGQYF; CDR3 DNA: TGTGCCAGCAGCGGGGAGGGGGGCCAGTACTTC
clone size: NA; V gene: TRBV12-3/TRBV12-4; J gene: TRBJ2-5; D gene: TRBD2; CDR3 protein: CASSLGLTGGGRETQYF; CDR3 DNA: TGTGCCAGCAGTTTAGGACTCACGGGAGGGGGGCGAGAGACCCAGTACTTC
clone size: few; V gene: TRBV5-6; J gene: TRBJ2-1; D gene: NA; CDR3 protein: CASSSPGTYNERFF; CDR3 DNA: TGTGCCAGCAGCTCCCCCGGGACCTACAATGAGCGGTTCTTC
clone size: NA; V gene: TRBV5-1; J gene: TRBJ2-1; D gene: NA; CDR3 protein: CASSLPGEYNEQFF; CDR3 DNA: TGCGCCAGCAGCTTGCCAGGAGAGTACAATGAGCAGTTCTTC
clone size: NA; V gene: TRBV29-1; J gene: TRBJ1-2; D gene: TRBD1; CDR3 protein: CSVRGQGDYGYTF; CDR3 DNA: TGCAGCGTTCGGGGACAGGGTGACTATGGCTACACCTTC
clone size: few; V gene: TRBV9; J gene: TRBJ2-5; D gene: TRBD2; CDR3 protein: CASSAGLLSGGQETQYF; CDR3 DNA: TGTGCCAGCAGCGCCGGCCTCCTCTCGGGAGGGCAAGAGACCCAGTACTTC
clone size: few; V gene: TRBV5-1; J gene: TRBJ2-1; D gene: TRBD2; CDR3 protein: CASSIRTSSSYNEQFF; CDR3 DNA: TGCGCCAGCAGCATACGGACTAGCAGCTCCTACAATGAGCAGTTCTTC
clone size: NA; V gene: TRBV7-9; J gene: TRBJ1-4; D gene: NA; CDR3 protein: CASSRPRGTTGEKLFF; CDR3 DNA: TGTGCCAGCAGTCGGCCACGGGGGACAACTGGGGAAAAACTGTTTTTT
clone size: few; V gene: TRBV5-1; J gene: TRBJ1-1; D gene: NA; CDR3 protein: CASSLASYGRNEAFF; CDR3 DNA: TGCGCCAGCAGCCTCGCGAGTTATGGGCGGAATGAAGCTTTCTTT
clone size: many; V gene: TRBV9; J gene: TRBJ1-2; D gene: NA; CDR3 protein: CASSPRRANYGYTF; CDR3 DNA: TGTGCCAGCAGCCCCCGGCGGGCTAACTATGGCTACACCTTC
clone size: NA; V gene: TRBV4-2; J gene: TRBJ1-4; D gene: NA; CDR3 protein: CASSQERSVREKLFF; CDR3 DNA: TGTGCCAGCAGCCAAGAACGGTCGGTTCGGGAAAAACTGTTTTTT
clone size: many; V gene: TRBV12-3/TRBV12-4; J gene: TRBJ2-1; D gene: NA; CDR3 protein: CASTMGHQYNEQFF; CDR3 DNA: TGTGCCAGTACTATGGGGCACCAGTACAATGAGCAGTTCTTC
clone size: few; V gene: TRBV10-3; J gene: TRBJ1-5; D gene: TRBD1; CDR3 protein: CAISESPDRANQPQHF; CDR3 DNA: TGTGCCATCAGTGAGTCTCCGGACAGGGCCAATCAGCCCCAGCATTTT
clone size: NA; V gene: TRBV5-1; J gene: TRBJ2-2; D gene: TRBD2; CDR3 protein: CASSPGTSGEDTGELFF; CDR3 DNA: TGCGCCAGCAGTCCCGGGACTAGCGGGGAGGACACCGGGGAGCTGTTTTTT
clone size: NA; V gene: TRBV30; J gene: TRBJ2-3; D gene: NA; CDR3 protein: CAWTGDERTDTQYF; CDR3 DNA: TGTGCCTGGACTGGGGACGAAAGGACAGATACGCAGTATTTT
clone size: few; V gene: TRBV10-3; J gene: TRBJ2-7; D gene: TRBD1; CDR3 protein: CAISVGQGASEQYF; CDR3 DNA: TGTGCCATCAGTGTAGGACAGGGTGCGTCCGAGCAGTACTTC
clone size: NA; V gene: TRBV27; J gene: TRBJ2-1; D gene: NA; CDR3 protein: CASSHSRQAPNEQFF; CDR3 DNA: TGTGCCAGCAGTCACTCCAGACAGGCTCCCAATGAGCAGTTCTTC
clone size: few; V gene: TRBV12-3/TRBV12-4; J gene: TRBJ2-1; D gene: NA; CDR3 protein: CASSRTAGVSYNEQFF; CDR3 DNA: TGTGCCAGCAGTCGGACCGCAGGGGTCTCCTACAATGAGCAGTTCTTC
clone size: few; V gene: TRBV14; J gene: TRBJ1-3; D gene: TRBD1; CDR3 protein: CASSPQTGGFGNTIYF; CDR3 DNA: TGTGCCAGCAGCCCACAAACAGGGGGCTTTGGAAACACCATATATTTT
clone size: few; V gene: TRBV7-9; J gene: TRBJ2-7; D gene: NA; CDR3 protein: CASSLSLGWNEQYF; CDR3 DNA: TGTGCCAGCAGCTTATCGCTAGGGTGGAACGAGCAGTACTTC
clone size: NA; V gene: TRBV28; J gene: TRBJ1-5; D gene: NA; CDR3 protein: CASSPTDGSNQPQHF; CDR3 DNA: TGTGCCAGCAGTCCAACGGACGGTAGCAATCAGCCCCAGCATTTT
clone size: few; V gene: TRBV10-3; J gene: TRBJ2-7; D gene: TRBD1; CDR3 protein: CAISGGQGVPYEQYF; CDR3 DNA: TGTGCCATCAGTGGGGGGCAGGGGGTCCCCTACGAGCAGTACTTC
clone size: NA; V gene: TRBV20-1; J gene: TRBJ2-7; D gene: TRBD2; CDR3 protein: CSARPVLRGSLYEQYF; CDR3 DNA: TGCAGTGCTAGGCCGGTTCTCCGCGGGAGTCTGTACGAGCAGTACTTC
clone size: few; V gene: TRBV7-8; J gene: TRBJ1-5; D gene: TRBD1; CDR3 protein: CASSPRLATDRGIRNQPQHF; CDR3 DNA: TGTGCCAGCAGCCCGCGCCTGGCTACGGACAGGGGAATTCGCAATCAGCCCCAGCATTTT